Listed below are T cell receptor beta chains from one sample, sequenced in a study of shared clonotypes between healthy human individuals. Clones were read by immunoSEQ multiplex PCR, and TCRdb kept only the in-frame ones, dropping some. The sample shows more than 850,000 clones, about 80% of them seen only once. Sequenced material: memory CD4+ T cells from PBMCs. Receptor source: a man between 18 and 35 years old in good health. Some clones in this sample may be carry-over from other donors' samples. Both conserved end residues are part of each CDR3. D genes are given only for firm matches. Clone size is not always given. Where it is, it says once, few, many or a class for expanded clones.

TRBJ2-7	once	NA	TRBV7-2	TGTGCCAGCAGCTCATACCCCCCCGGACACGAGCAGTACTTC	CASSSYPPGHEQYF
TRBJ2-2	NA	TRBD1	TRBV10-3	TGTGCCATCCAGTCATGGGACAGGGTAATTTGGGCGAACACCGGGGAGCTGTTTTTT	CAIQSWDRVIWANTGELFF
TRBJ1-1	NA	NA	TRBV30	TGTGCCTGGAGAAAAAACACTGAAGCTTTCTTT	CAWRKNTEAFF
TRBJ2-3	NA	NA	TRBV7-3	TGTGCCAGCAGCCGCGCCCCTGATACGCAGTATTTT	CASSRAPDTQYF
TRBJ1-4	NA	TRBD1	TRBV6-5	TGTGCCAGCAGTTACTCCGGGACAGGGGGTGAAAAACTGTTTTTT	CASSYSGTGGEKLFF
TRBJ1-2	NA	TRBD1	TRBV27	TGTGCCAGCAAGAGGGGACAGGAAAACTATGGCTACACCTTC	CASKRGQENYGYTF
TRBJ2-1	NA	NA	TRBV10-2	TGCGCCAGCAGTACACTTAGGAGGGAGCAGTTCTTC	CASSTLRREQFF
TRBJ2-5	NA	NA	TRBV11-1	TGTGCCAGCAGCTCGAGGTCCGGGGTCGGCCAGTACTTC	CASSSRSGVGQYF
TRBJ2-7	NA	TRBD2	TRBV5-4	TGTGCCAGCAGCCCTAGCGGGAGGTTCTACGAGCAGTACTTC	CASSPSGRFYEQYF
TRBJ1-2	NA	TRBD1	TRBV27	TGTGCCAGCAGTTTATCGGGACAGCTGAGTGGCTACACCTTC	CASSLSGQLSGYTF
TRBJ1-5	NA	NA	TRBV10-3	TGTGCCATCAGTGAGTCGACCGAGAAGCCCCAGCATTTT	CAISESTEKPQHF
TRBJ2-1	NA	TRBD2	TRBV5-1	TGCGCCAGCAGCAGGGGACTAGTTGACGAGCAGTTCTTC	CASSRGLVDEQFF
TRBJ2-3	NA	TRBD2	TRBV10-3	TGTGCCATCAGTGAGGGACTAGCGGGTAGCACAGATACGCAGTATTTT	CAISEGLAGSTDTQYF
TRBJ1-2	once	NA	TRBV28	TGTGCCAGCAGTTTATTGGGGATGAGGGATAGCGACTATGGCTACACCTTC	CASSLLGMRDSDYGYTF
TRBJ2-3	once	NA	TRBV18	TGTGCCAGCTCACCAGGACGGAGCACAGATACGCAGTATTTT	CASSPGRSTDTQYF
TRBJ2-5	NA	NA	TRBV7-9	TGTGCCAGCAGCTTACCCCTGCAGTACCAAGAGACCCAGTACTTC	CASSLPLQYQETQYF
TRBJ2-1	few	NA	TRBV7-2	TGTGCCAGCAGCTTAGCCGCAACCATGGAGGGTGAGCAGTTCTTC	CASSLAATMEGEQFF
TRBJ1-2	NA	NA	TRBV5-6	TGTGCCAGCAGCCTGCAGACTTCTAACTATGGCTACACCTTC	CASSLQTSNYGYTF
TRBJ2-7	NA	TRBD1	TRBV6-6	TGTGCCAGCAGTCAGGGACAGGGACTGCAGTACTTC	CASSQGQGLQYF
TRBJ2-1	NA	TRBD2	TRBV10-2	TGCGCCAGCTCCGGACTAGAGGAAAGGAATGAGCAGTTCTTC	CASSGLEERNEQFF
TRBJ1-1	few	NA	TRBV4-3	TGCGCCAGCAGCCTCCTGGGAGGGGATACTGAAGCTTTCTTT	CASSLLGGDTEAFF
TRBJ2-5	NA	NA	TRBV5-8	TGTGCCAGCGGCCCGGGTGGGGAGACCCAGTACTTC	CASGPGGETQYF
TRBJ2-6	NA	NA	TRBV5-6	TGTGCCAGCAGCCCCGACAGCTCTGGGGCCAACGTCCTGACTTTC	CASSPDSSGANVLTF
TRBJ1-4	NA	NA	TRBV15	TGTGCCACCAGCAGGGACCTAGGACGGGGTGAAAAACTGTTTTTT	CATSRDLGRGEKLFF
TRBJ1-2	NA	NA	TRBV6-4	TGTGCCAGCAGTGCAGCGTTATTCTATGGCTACACCTTC	CASSAALFYGYTF
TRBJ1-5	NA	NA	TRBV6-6	TGTGCCAGCAGTTACTCCGGAGGGCGCGGCAATCAGCCCCAGCATTTT	CASSYSGGRGNQPQHF
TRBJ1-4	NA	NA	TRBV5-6	TGTGCCAGCAGCTCCCCGGCAGGGTCGGAAGAAAAACTGTTTTTT	CASSSPAGSEEKLFF
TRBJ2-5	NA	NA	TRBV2	TGTGCCAGCAGTGAATTTGGTCAGAGTCAAGAGACCCAGTACTTC	CASSEFGQSQETQYF